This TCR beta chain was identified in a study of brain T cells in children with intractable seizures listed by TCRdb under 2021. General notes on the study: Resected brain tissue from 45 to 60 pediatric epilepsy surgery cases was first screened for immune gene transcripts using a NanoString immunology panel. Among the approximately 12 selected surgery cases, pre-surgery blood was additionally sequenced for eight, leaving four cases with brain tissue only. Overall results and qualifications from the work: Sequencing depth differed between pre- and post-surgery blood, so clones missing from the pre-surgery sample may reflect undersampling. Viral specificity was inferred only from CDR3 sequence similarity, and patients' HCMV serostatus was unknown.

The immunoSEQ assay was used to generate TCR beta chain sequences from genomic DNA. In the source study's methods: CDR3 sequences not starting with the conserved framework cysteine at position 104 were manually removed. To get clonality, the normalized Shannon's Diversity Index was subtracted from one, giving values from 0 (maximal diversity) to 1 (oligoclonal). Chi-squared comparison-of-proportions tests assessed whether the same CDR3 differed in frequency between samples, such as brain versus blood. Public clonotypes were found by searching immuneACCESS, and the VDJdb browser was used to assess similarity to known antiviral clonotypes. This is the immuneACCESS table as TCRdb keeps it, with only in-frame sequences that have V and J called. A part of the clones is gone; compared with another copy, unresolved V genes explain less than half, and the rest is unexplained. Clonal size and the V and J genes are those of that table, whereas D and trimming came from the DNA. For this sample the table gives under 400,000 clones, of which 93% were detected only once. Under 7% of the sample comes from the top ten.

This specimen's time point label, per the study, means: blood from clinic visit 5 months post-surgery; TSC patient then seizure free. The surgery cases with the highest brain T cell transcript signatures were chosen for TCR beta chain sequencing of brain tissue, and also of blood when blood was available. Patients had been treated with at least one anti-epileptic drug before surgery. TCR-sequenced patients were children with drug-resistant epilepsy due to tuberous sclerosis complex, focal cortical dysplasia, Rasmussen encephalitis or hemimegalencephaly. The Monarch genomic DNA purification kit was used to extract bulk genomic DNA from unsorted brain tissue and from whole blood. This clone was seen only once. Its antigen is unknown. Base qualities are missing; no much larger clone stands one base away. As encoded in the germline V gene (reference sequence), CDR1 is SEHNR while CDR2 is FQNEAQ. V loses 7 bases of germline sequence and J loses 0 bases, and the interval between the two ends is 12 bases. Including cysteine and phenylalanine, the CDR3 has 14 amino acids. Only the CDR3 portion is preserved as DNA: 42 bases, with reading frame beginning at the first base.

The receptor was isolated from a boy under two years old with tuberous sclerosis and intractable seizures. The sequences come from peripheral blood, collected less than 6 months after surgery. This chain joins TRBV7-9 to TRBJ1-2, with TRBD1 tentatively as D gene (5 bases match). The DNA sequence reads TGTGCCAGCACCGTGACAGAGTCTAACTATGGCTACACCTTC. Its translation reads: CASTVTESNYGYTF.